This T cell receptor (beta chain) was obtained from a study of CD8+CD57+ T cells in acquired aplastic anemia. Genomic DNA acted as the template from which TCR beta VDJ combination and CDR3 sequence profiling were carried out. TCRdb reanalysed the reads using MiXCR and keeps one entry per CDR3 protein. In the table there are 160,000 or so distinct CDR3 sequences, around half of which are singletons. Study-level findings and limits: Patients versus controls showed no significant CD8+ Simpson's diversity difference.

Germline V gene sequence: CDR1 LGHNA, CDR2 YNFKEQ. Deletions cut 0 bases from V and 6 bases from J, with 11 bases between. This CDR3 region has 15 residues. In the case of this clonotype: The antigen remains unidentified.

All patients picked for sequencing had shown, by flow cytometry, an expansion of CD8+CD57+ cells. No patient had been given any therapy when blood was sampled. The sequence was obtained from a human donor with aplastic anemia. The specimen was sorted CD4+, CD8+, or CD8+CD57+ T cells (not recorded which) from PBMCs. V and J are TRBV4-2 and TRBJ1-4; D might be TRBD1 (5 bases). CDR3 nucleotide sequence: TGTGCCAGCAGCCAAGATCGGGGGACGGATGAAAAACTGTTTTTT. Amino acids: CASSQDRGTDEKLFF.